The rows below give T cell receptor beta chains drawn from one sample of a study of blood T cell repertoires in COVID-19. Method: immunoSEQ multiplex PCR; TCRdb's copy keeps in-frame clones and lacks some. Of over 130,000 clones listed, under 85% are singletons. Sequenced: PBMCs or T cells enriched from blood (not recorded which). The receptors shown here come from a woman between 18 and 30 years old who had been exposed to COVID-19. The CDR3 runs from the conserved cysteine through the conserved F or W. A D gene is named only where the DNA matches it firmly. Clone size is stated in some rows and not others, as once, few, many or a class when expanded.

V gene,D gene,clone size,J gene,CDR3 DNA,CDR3 protein
TRBV6-5,TRBD1,once,TRBJ1-1,TGTGCCAGCAGTCGGACAGGAGAAATGAACACTGAAGCTTTCTTT,CASSRTGEMNTEAFF
TRBV9,-,-,TRBJ1-4,TGTGCCAGCGCGGGGCAAGGAGCAACTAATGAAAAACTGTTTTTT,CASAGQGATNEKLFF
TRBV14,-,-,TRBJ2-2,TGTGCCAGCAGCCAAGATATCGGGGAGCTGTTTTTT,CASSQDIGELFF
TRBV14,-,-,TRBJ2-7,TGTGCCAGCAGCCAAGTAGCCGGCTACGAGCAGTACTTC,CASSQVAGYEQYF
TRBV4-2,-,-,TRBJ1-5,TGTGCCAGCAGCTCAGGGGAAAGGGGCAATCAGCCCCAGCATTTT,CASSSGERGNQPQHF
TRBV18,TRBD2,-,TRBJ2-1,TGTGCCAGCTCACCAGCAGCGGGAGGACTAAATGAGCAGTTCTTC,CASSPAAGGLNEQFF
TRBV19,-,-,TRBJ2-2,TGTGCCAGTATGAAGGGGGGGTCCACCGGGGAGCTGTTTTTT,CASMKGGSTGELFF
TRBV4-1,-,once,TRBJ2-7,TGCGCCAGCAGCCAAGATCAGGGGAAGGTAGAGCAGTACTTC,CASSQDQGKVEQYF
TRBV6-5,-,-,TRBJ1-2,TGTGCCAGCTGCGAGTCGACACAACCTTTTTATGGCTACACCTTC,CASCESTQPFYGYTF
TRBV4-2,TRBD1,-,TRBJ2-7,TGTGCCAGCAGCCGCGGACAGGACTACGAGCAGTACTTC,CASSRGQDYEQYF
TRBV28,TRBD1,-,TRBJ1-2,TGTGCCAGCAGTTCCTCCCAGGGACAGCCCCCTTATGGCTACACCTTC,CASSSSQGQPPYGYTF
TRBV5-1,TRBD1,-,TRBJ2-4,TGCGCCAGCAGCTTGAATCCAGGGGGCGCCCTGGCCAAAAACATTCAGTACTTC,CASSLNPGGALAKNIQYF
TRBV15,TRBD2,-,TRBJ2-1,TGTGCCACCAGCAGAGAAATACAACCCGGGACTAGACGCAATGAGCAGTTCTTC,CATSREIQPGTRRNEQFF
TRBV7-2,TRBD1,-,TRBJ1-5,TGTGCCAGCAGCTTAGCGCATACAGGGGGGGAAGGCAATCAGCCCCAGCATTTT,CASSLAHTGGEGNQPQHF
TRBV27,TRBD1,-,TRBJ2-7,TGTGCCAGCGCGGACAGGGGGCACTACGAGCAGTACTTC,CASADRGHYEQYF
TRBV4-3,-,-,TRBJ1-5,TGCGCCAGCAGCCAAAGGGTCAGGGTTGGTCAGCCCCAGCATTTT,CASSQRVRVGQPQHF
TRBV3-1/TRBV3-2,TRBD1,-,TRBJ2-3,TGTGCCAGCAGCCAAAACAGGGGGACAGATACGCAGTATTTT,CASSQNRGTDTQYF
TRBV23-1,-,-,TRBJ1-4,TGCGCCAGCAGTCAATCGAGAGTGTTTTTT,CASSQSRVFF
TRBV15,-,-,TRBJ1-5,TGTGCCACCAGCAGAGATGGCGGACAGACAGGCAATCAGCCCCAGCATTTT,CATSRDGGQTGNQPQHF
TRBV3-1/TRBV3-2,TRBD1,-,TRBJ1-1,TGTGCCAGCAATGAAGGGGGCCGGACTGAAGCTTTCTTT,CASNEGGRTEAFF
TRBV30,-,-,TRBJ2-7,TGTGCCTGGAGTAGAGATGGGCCCTACGAGCAGTACTTC,CAWSRDGPYEQYF
TRBV7-2,TRBD2,-,TRBJ2-6,TGTGCCAGCAGCTACCCCCGGGGTAGCGGGAGTCTTGGGGCCAACGTCCTGACTTTC,CASSYPRGSGSLGANVLTF
TRBV20-1,-,-,TRBJ1-2,TGCAGTGCTAGTCTACAGGAGATAGGCTACACCTTC,CSASLQEIGYTF
TRBV28,TRBD1,-,TRBJ1-5,TGTGCCAGCAGTCAGGCTCGACAGGGCTATCAGCCCCAGCATTTT,CASSQARQGYQPQHF
TRBV24-1,-,-,TRBJ1-1,TGTGCCACCAGACCCGAGGGGGGGTTGAACACTGAAGCTTTCTTT,CATRPEGGLNTEAFF
TRBV30,-,-,TRBJ2-1,TGTGCCTGGCGCTCCGGGTGGGACAATGAGCAGTTCTTC,CAWRSGWDNEQFF
TRBV7-8,TRBD2,-,TRBJ2-3,TGTGCCAGCAGCTTCCTAGCGGGAGGCGGGGGAGATACGCAGTATTTT,CASSFLAGGGGDTQYF
TRBV28,-,-,TRBJ1-1,TGTGCCAGCAGTTACCGTCAGGGACTCACTGAAGCTTTCTTT,CASSYRQGLTEAFF